The 21 T cell receptor beta chains in this list originate from one sample, sequenced in a study of low-dose radiotherapy and immunotherapy resistance in tumors. Described time point: before trial treatment. Primers targeting TRAV and TRBV primed first-strand cDNA, covering alpha and beta chains. PCR amplification of the TCRs was performed with Phusion for approximately 20 PCR cycles, and it relied on a constant-region primer together with a V-primer adapter. One entry per CDR3 protein, called by TCRdb with MiXCR from the reads. This sample carries around 79,000 distinct CDR3 sequences, around 18% of them seen once, and the ten largest clones take around 6.3%. Specimen: PBMCs, collected before treatment. The origin of the receptors is a male donor with prostate cancer.

This chain joins TRBV30 and TRBJ1-5; a possible D gene is TRBD1 (5 bases). The V end was cut by 4 bases, the J end by 2 bases, with 9 bases between. In germline, CDR1 is GTSNPN, CDR2 SVGIG (reference sequence). The CDR3 has 13 residues. CDR3 sequence: CAWNGHRNQPQHF. The CDR3 DNA follows: TGTGCCTGGAATGGACATCGCAATCAGCCCCAGCATTTT.

Only a few counts were recorded for this clonotype. V and J are TRBV19 and TRBJ1-5; unclear D gene. The germline V gene has CDR1 LNHDA and CDR2 SQIVND (reference sequence). Trimming removed 3 bases at V and 0 bases at J, with 12 bases between. The CDR3 runs 16 residues. CDR3 nucleotide sequence: TGTGCCAGTAGTATCGTTCCCCTGGGTAGCAATCAGCCCCAGCATTTT. It translates to CASSIVPLGSNQPQHF.

This clonotype was counted at least ten times. This sequence joins TRBV12-3 or TRBV12-4 and TRBJ1-2; TRBD1 matches 8 bases. V shed 5 bases and J 4 bases; nucleotides not matched to a gene: 3. This CDR3 spans 13 amino acids. The CDR3, as DNA: TGTGCCAGCAGTAGGGACAGGTTCTATGGCTACACCTTC. The encoded protein is CASSRDRFYGYTF.

This clonotype was detected ten times or more. The gene calls are TRBV7-9 and TRBJ2-3, with 7 bases aligning to TRBD1. V dropped 4 bases and J dropped 6; count of bases not matched to a gene: 10. In germline, CDR1 is SEHNR, CDR2 FQNEAQ (reference sequence). The CDR3 sequence is 15 residues long. DNA for the CDR3: TGTGCCAGCAGCTATCGTACGGACAGGCGGGATACGCAGTATTTT. It encodes CASSYRTDRRDTQYF.

This clonotype was seen ten or more times. The rearrangement uses TRBV20-1 and TRBJ1-6, with TRBD1 matching over 7 bases. Unmatched junction bases numbered 3, after V lost 5 bases and J lost 5 bases. The CDR3 covers 13 residues. Germline V gene data show CDR1 as DFQATT and CDR2 as SNEGSKA (reference sequence). CDR3 in amino acids: CSALGQNNSPLHF. The DNA for the CDR3 is TGCAGTGCTTTGGGACAGAATAATTCACCCCTCCACTTT.

This clonotype was seen at least ten times. This chain uses TRBV7-2 with TRBJ2-7; 10 bases match TRBD2. J gave up 2 bases and V 3 bases, and 13 bases lay outside the gene matches. The CDR3 has 18 residues. Germline V CDR1 and CDR2: SGHTA, FQGNSA. The CDR3 nucleotides read TGTGCCAGCAGCTTGGCCAGCGGGGGGGCCGTATTAACCTACGAGCAGTACTTC. Protein: CASSLASGGAVLTYEQYF.

This clonotype was counted only a few times. The chain combines TRBV5-5 with TRBJ2-1; a weak D match, TRBD1 (6 bases). The V and J ends lost 0 bases and 4 bases respectively, with 8 bases between them. Per the germline V gene, CDR1 is SGHKS and CDR2 is YYEKEE (reference sequence). This CDR3 is built from 14 residues. CDR3 nucleotides: TGTGCCAGCAGCTTGGCTGACAGGTACAATGAGCAGTTCTTC. The encoded protein is CASSLADRYNEQFF.

Here the CDR3 DNA reads TGTGCCAGCAGCCCGAGGGGGGACTCTCAGGATACGCAGTATTTT. Translating it yields CASSPRGDSQDTQYF. The chain joins TRBV7-9 to TRBJ2-3; the D call may be TRBD1 or TRBD2 (6 bases each). With 5 bases removed from V and 6 bases from J, the gap between germline ends came to 18 bases. Looked up from germline, CDR1 is SEHNR and CDR2 is FQNEAQ (reference sequence). This CDR3 spans 15 amino acids.

The sample holds many counts of this clonotype. The genes are TRBV6-2 or TRBV6-3 and TRBJ2-1, with a tentative D call TRBD2 (5 bases). Germline CDR1 reads MNHEY; CDR2 reads SVGEGT. Between the trimmed V and J ends, which lost 5 bases and 16 bases, there was a span of 18 bases. CDR3 size: 12 residues. The CDR3 is CASSPDSSRSFF. Written as DNA, the CDR3 is TGTGCCAGCAGTCCGGACTCCTCGCGTAGTTTCTTC.

This clonotype was seen many times. CDR3 protein: CASSPPGLAGGRNEQFF. The CDR3 nucleotides are TGTGCCAGCAGCCCCCCGGGACTAGCGGGGGGGCGCAATGAGCAGTTCTTC. V and J are TRBV7-8 and TRBJ2-1; 16 nucleotides line up with TRBD2. The germline V gene encodes CDR1 SGHVS and CDR2 FQNEAQ. V shed 5 bases and J 6 bases; nucleotides not matched to a gene: 7. This CDR3 is 17 amino acids long. Together with reference TRBV7-8 and TRBJ2-1, the CDR3 gives the full variable domain: GAGVSQSPRYKVAKRGQDVALRCDPISGHVSLFWYQQALGQGPEFLTYFQNEAQLDKSGLPSDRFFAERPEGSVSTLKIQRTQQEDSAVYLCASSPPGLAGGRNEQFFGPGTRLTVL.

This clonotype has at least ten counts. The chain employs TRBV10-3 and TRBJ2-7; 9 bases line up with TRBD1. V lost 6 bases to trimming and J lost 5 bases; unmatched junction nucleotides: 5. This CDR3 spans 13 amino acids. Germline V gene data show CDR1 as ENHRY and CDR2 as SYGVKD. CDR3 sequence (DNA): TGTGCCATCAGAGGGACAGGGTCGGACGAGCAGTACTTC. This encodes CAIRGTGSDEQYF.

The sample holds many counts of this clonotype. This chain connects TRBV30 to TRBJ1-2, with D unresolved. The CDR3 totals 14 residues. V gave up 3 bases and J gave up 0 bases, with 11 bases separating them. Germline CDR1 and CDR2: GTSNPN and SVGIG (reference sequence). CDR3 sequence reads: CAWRPLGANYGYTF. The CDR3 DNA follows: TGTGCCTGGAGGCCCCTGGGAGCTAACTATGGCTACACCTTC.

Ten or more counts support this clonotype. The gene calls are TRBV9 and TRBJ2-2, with D unclear. Germline CDR1 reads SGDLS; CDR2 reads YYNGEE. The CDR3 runs 15 residues. Trimming removed 0 bases at V and 4 bases at J, with 10 bases between. The CDR3 coding sequence is TGTGCCAGCAGCGTAGTACCGGGCGTCACCGGGGAGCTGTTTTTT. It encodes CASSVVPGVTGELFF.

On this clonotype: This may be a read error: a much more frequent sequence differs by one nucleotide. V and J are TRBV20-1 and TRBJ2-2; unclear D gene. This CDR3 spans 14 amino acids. The V gene's germline CDR1 is DFQATT and CDR2 SNEGSKA (reference sequence). For the CDR3, the DNA is TGCGGTGCTAGTGATGGCTTGAGCACCGGGGAGCTGTTTTTT. Its translation: CGASDGLSTGELFF.

This clonotype occurred a few times. This sequence joins TRBV9 and TRBJ1-2; no clear D gene. The CDR3 sequence is 12 residues long. Per germline, CDR1 SGDLS and CDR2 YYNGEE. V lost 1 base to trimming and J lost 4 bases, with 5 bases between them. Written as DNA, the CDR3 is TGTGCCAGCAGCGTACCCAGCTATGGCTACACCTTC. Translating it yields CASSVPSYGYTF.

V and J are TRBV7-6 and TRBJ2-5; TRBD2 agrees at 13 bases. CDR3 size: 18 residues. V lost 1 base and J lost 5; bases outside the gene matches: 10. Germline CDR1 reads SGHVS; CDR2 reads FNYEAQ. The CDR3 DNA is TGTGCCAGCAGCTTAGACGCGCCACTAGCGGGGGGGCCGGAGACCCAGTACTTC. Its protein product is CASSLDAPLAGGPETQYF.

This rearrangement joins TRBV10-3 to TRBJ2-1; TRBD2 aligns across 8 bases. The germline V gene encodes CDR1 ENHRY and CDR2 SYGVKD. V was pared by 0 bases and J by 1 base, with 5 bases of the junction left unmatched. There are 17 residues in the CDR3. The CDR3 loop reads CAISESTGTRSYNEQFF. CDR3 coding DNA: TGTGCCATCAGTGAGTCCACCGGGACTAGGTCCTACAATGAGCAGTTCTTC.

Note on this clonotype: The limits of the CDR3 on the DNA are not certain, so only TCRdb's listed CDR3 is given. The CDR3 reads CASSTWTSNTGELFFF. The chain is built from TRBV19 and TRBJ2-2; the tabulated D call, TRBD1, remains unverified against the DNA. CDR1 LNHDA and CDR2 SQIVND come from the germline V gene (reference sequence). The CDR3 extends over 16 residues, inclusive of both ends.

As regards this clonotype: This likely traces to a read error, being one base from a far larger clone. The rearrangement joins TRBV6-4 to TRBJ2-7; 8 bases match TRBD2. V dropped 6 bases and J dropped 7; count of bases not matched to a gene: 11. The CDR3 has 14 residues. Germline CDR1 and CDR2: MRHNA and SNTAGT. Here the CDR3 reads CASRLPSGPGEQYF. The DNA for the CDR3 is TGTGCCAGCAGGTTGCCTAGCGGGCCGGGGGAGCAGTACTTC.

This clonotype showed up many times. The chain joins TRBV29-1 to TRBJ1-1; no clear D gene. The germline V and J ends were trimmed by 1 base and 7 bases, with 7 bases remaining between them. This CDR3 has 11 amino acids. Germline V gene lookup returns CDR1 SQVTM and CDR2 ANQGSEA. Here the CDR3 DNA reads TGCAGCGTTGAAGTACAGATTGAAGCTTTCTTT. It encodes CSVEVQIEAFF.

This clonotype has only one observation. The genes are TRBV23-1 and TRBJ2-7; TRBD1 aligns across 9 bases. TRBV23-1 is an ORF for which the function is uncertain. CDR3 length: 16 amino acids. V lost 4 bases and J lost 8; bases outside the gene matches: 15. The CDR3 reads CASSRFTGGGYEQQYF. CDR3 sequence (DNA): TGCGCCAGCAGTCGTTTTACAGGGGGCGGCTACGAGCAGCAGTACTTC.